This T cell receptor beta chain was sequenced during a study of long-term antiretroviral therapy in people with HIV. The study's findings and limits: Investigators report no available data on ART adherence, viral resistance or therapy changes.

Remarks on this clone: What it recognizes is unknown.

A v3.0 immunoSEQ assay was performed at survey level. The table came from immunoSEQ multiplex PCR; TCRdb's copy has only in-frame clones and leaves some out. This sample carries 10,000 to 15,000 clones, about 77% of them seen once, and the ten largest clones take 14%. Going into DNA extraction, samples held roughly 0.85-11 million cryopreserved PBMC. Per germline, CDR1 MDHEN and CDR2 SYDVKM. The V end lost 2 bases, the J end lost 2 bases, and 10 bases lay between the germline ends. The length of the CDR3 is 15 residues. This TCR was recovered from a young woman with HIV. The sample here was unsorted PBMCs, taken 1.3 years after starting antiretroviral therapy. This chain links TRBV28 with TRBJ2-1; D perhaps matches TRBD2 (5 bases). CDR3 region: CASSLARRTYNEQFF. DNA for the CDR3: TGTGCCAGCAGTTTAGCGAGGAGGACCTACAATGAGCAGTTCTTC. The variable domain in full, completed from reference TRBV28 and TRBJ2-1, reads DVKVTQSSRYLVKRTGEKVFLECVQDMDHENMFWYRQDPGLGLRLIYFSYDVKMKEKGDIPEGYSVSREKKERFSLILESASTNQTSMYLCASSLARRTYNEQFFGPGTRLTVL.